A single sample gave rise to the 15 T cell receptor beta chains below, sequenced in a study of cytomegalovirus exposure and HLA in healthy donors. 60 Vbeta and 13 Jbeta primers were used in PCR. The table came from immunoSEQ multiplex PCR; TCRdb's copy has only in-frame clones and leaves some out. Among roughly 80,000 clones listed, under 70% were seen once. Sequencing was done on a sample of PBMCs. The source is a man aged 25 to 45 in good health and CMV-seropositive.

The rearrangement joins TRBV7-3 to TRBJ2-5, with 7 bases that match TRBD1. This CDR3 region has 15 residues. Germline V CDR1 and CDR2: SGHTA, FQGTGA. The ends lost 6 bases at V and 2 bases at J; junction bases unmatched: 9. The CDR3 loop is CASRQTGTAQETQYF. The CDR3 DNA reads as TGTGCCAGCAGGCAGACCGGGACAGCACAAGAGACCCAGTACTTC. The variable domain in full, with the rest retrieved from reference TRBV7-3 and TRBJ2-5, is GAGVSQTPSNKVTEKGKYVELRCDPISGHTALYWYRQSLGQGPEFLIYFQGTGAADDSGLPNDRFFAVRPEGSVSTLKIQRTERGDSAVYLCASRQTGTAQETQYFGPGTRLLVL.

This chain connects TRBV4-1 to TRBJ1-2; TRBD1 matches 7 bases. V lost 4 bases, J lost 2 bases, and 4 bases stayed unmatched. The V gene's germline CDR1 is MGHRA and CDR2 YSYEKL. The CDR3 has 14 amino acids. CDR3 sequence: CASSLKGQNYGYTF. DNA of the CDR3: TGCGCCAGCAGCCTCAAGGGACAGAACTATGGCTACACCTTC.

V is TRBV30 and J is TRBJ2-2; TRBD2 matches 7 bases. The CDR3 has 14 residues. Germline lookup yields CDR1 GTSNPN and CDR2 SVGIG (reference sequence). V shed 5 bases, J shed 7 bases, and the junction held 10 bases outside the gene matches. CDR3 in DNA: TGTGCCTGGGTGAGGGAGGGGAAGGACGGGGAGCTGTTTTTT. This codes for CAWVREGKDGELFF.

The J gene is TRBJ2-5, the V gene TRBV28; 8 bases are shared with TRBD2. The CDR3 has 16 amino acids. Germline assignment: CDR1 MDHEN and CDR2 SYDVKM. V was clipped by 6 bases and J by 3 bases; unmatched bases: 12. The CDR3 sequence: CASRSQTGGAEETQYF. DNA of the CDR3: TGTGCCAGCAGATCACAGACCGGGGGGGCCGAAGAGACCCAGTACTTC.

The chain recombines TRBV9 with TRBJ2-1, with D unclear. CDR1 is SGDLS and CDR2 is YYNGEE in the germline V gene. The CDR3 consists of 13 residues. V shed 0 bases and J shed 2 bases, with 3 bases lying between them. CDR3: CASSVGPYNEQFF. CDR3 nucleotides: TGTGCCAGCAGCGTAGGGCCCTACAATGAGCAGTTCTTC.

This clone is a singleton in its sample. The gene calls are TRBV2 and TRBJ1-2; TRBD1 matches at 7 bases. V trimming: 3 bases; J trimming: 13 bases; junction bases outside the gene matches: 8. Germline CDR1 reads SNHLY; CDR2 reads FYNNEI. This CDR3 has 12 residues. The CDR3 DNA sequence: TGTGCCAGCAGTGACGACCAGGGGGTAAGCACCTTC. Its protein is CASSDDQGVSTF.

The CDR3 DNA sequence: TGTGCCAGCAGCCAGGGGGCGCTTTTAGATACGCAGTATTTT. It yields the protein CASSQGALLDTQYF. The rearrangement uses TRBV7-2 and TRBJ2-3; 8 bases align to TRBD1. V lost 5 bases, J lost 5 bases, and 6 bases stayed unmatched. The germline V gene has CDR1 SGHTA and CDR2 FQGNSA. This CDR3 region has 14 residues.

This clone was detected only a few times. The chain carries TRBV18 and TRBJ1-2; TRBD1 matches 9 bases. The V gene's germline CDR1 is KGHSH and CDR2 LQKENI. The CDR3 loop spans 15 amino acids. V shed 2 bases, J shed 7 bases, and the junction held 8 bases outside the gene matches. CDR3 bases: TGTGCCAGCTCACCATTCCGGGACAGGGCTGGTGGCTACACCTTC. This codes for CASSPFRDRAGGYTF.

V usage is TRBV7-9 and J usage is TRBJ1-2; a possible D gene is TRBD1 (6 bases). Trimming shortened V by 1 base and J by 11 bases, and 14 bases separated the two germline ends. CDR1 is SEHNR and CDR2 is FQNEAQ in the germline V gene (reference sequence). This CDR3 has 13 amino acids. CDR3 in amino acids: CASSLEARGAYTF. In nucleotides, the CDR3 is TGTGCCAGCAGCTTAGAGGCTCGGGGGGCTTACACCTTC.

On this clone: Compared with germline, one end of the junction differs, possibly owing to a read error. The chain recombines TRBV7-2 with TRBJ1-1, with no clear D. Germline V lookup: CDR1 SGHTA, CDR2 FQGNSA. CDR3 length: 14 amino acids. The CDR3 DNA reads TGTGCCAGCGGCTTATTGGAGGGAAACACTGAAGCTTTCTTT. Translating gives CASGLLEGNTEAFF.

The V and J genes are TRBV27 and TRBJ2-7, with 7 bases that match TRBD1. V lost 5 bases, J lost 9 bases, and 19 bases stayed unmatched. This CDR3 has 16 residues. Germline V gene data show CDR1 as MNHEY and CDR2 as SMNVEV (reference sequence). The CDR3 is CASSPTTGAIRLGQYF. Here the CDR3 DNA reads TGTGCCAGCAGTCCTACCACAGGGGCGATACGATTGGGGCAGTACTTC.

The chain recombines TRBV19 with TRBJ2-7; no firm D call. V was cut by 2 bases and J by 5 bases, with 10 bases left in between. Germline V CDR1 and CDR2: LNHDA, SQIVND (reference sequence). The CDR3 is 13 residues long. CDR3 DNA sequence: TGTGCCAGTAGTATAAGACACCTCCACGAGCAGTACTTC. Amino acid sequence: CASSIRHLHEQYF.

The chain is built from TRBV6-5 and TRBJ2-3, with D uncertain. This CDR3 has 12 residues. Germline CDR1 reads MNHEY; CDR2 reads SVGAGI. Trimming left V 7 bases short and J 1 base short, with 6 bases between. The CDR3 protein is CASNKGTDTQYF. The CDR3 DNA is TGTGCCAGCAACAAAGGCACAGATACGCAGTATTTT.

The rearrangement uses TRBV4-3 and TRBJ1-4; D remains unclear. The germline gives CDR1 LGHNA, CDR2 YSLEER. Trimming removed 0 bases at V and 6 bases at J, with 11 bases between. This CDR3 is built from 15 residues. CDR3 in DNA: TGCGCCAGCAGCCAAGAGGGAGGATACTATGAAAAACTGTTTTTT. Its translation is CASSQEGGYYEKLFF.

The chain couples TRBV6-6 to TRBJ2-5, with D perhaps TRBD2 (5 bases). Germline-derived CDR1 and CDR2 are MNHNY and SVGAGI (reference sequence). The CDR3 loop spans 15 amino acids. V lost 3 bases, J lost 5 bases, and 16 bases lay in between. The chain's CDR3 is CASSYIAGVEETQYF. The CDR3 DNA sequence: TGTGCCAGCAGTTATATCGCCGGGGTTGAGGAGACCCAGTACTTC.